The 18 T cell receptor beta chains below come from one sample, sequenced in a study of response to subunit inactivated influenza vaccine. Via MiXCR, TCRdb re-called the RT-PCR reads, giving one row per CDR3 protein. The sample has about 780,000 distinct CDR3 sequences; about a fifth are singletons. This material consisted of PBMCs from blood, taken roughly 5 days after vaccination. These receptors were obtained from a man aged 50-59 years who received an inactivated influenza vaccine.

This clonotype was observed a handful of times. The chain employs TRBV6-1 and TRBJ1-4; 12 bases align to TRBD1. The germline CDR1 and CDR2 sequences are MNHNS and SASEGT. This CDR3 comprises 16 residues. With V trimmed by 6 bases and J by 2 bases, 4 bases remained unmatched. CDR3 region: CASRMGQGATNEKLFF. The DNA for the CDR3 is TGTGCCAGCAGGATGGGACAGGGGGCCACTAATGAAAAACTGTTTTTT.

In its sample, this clonotype was seen a few times. The chain employs TRBV6-2 or TRBV6-3 and TRBJ2-1; D perhaps matches TRBD2 (5 bases). V lost 7 bases and J 4 bases, leaving 14 bases between the germline ends. Germline loops: CDR1 MNHEY, CDR2 SVGEGT. CDR3 length equals 14 residues. This CDR3 reads CASKGTRSYNEQFF. For the CDR3, the DNA is TGTGCCAGCAAAGGAACTAGATCATACAATGAGCAGTTCTTC.

This clonotype was observed once. The J gene is TRBJ2-1, the V gene TRBV5-5; TRBD1 is a possible D gene (5 bases). The germline V gene encodes CDR1 SGHKS and CDR2 YYEKEE (reference sequence). The V end was cut by 2 bases, the J end by 6 bases, with 15 bases between. The CDR3 totals 15 residues. The CDR3 protein is CASSFVQGPSNEQFF. CDR3 bases: TGTGCCAGCAGCTTCGTCCAGGGTCCTTCCAATGAGCAGTTCTTC.

V is TRBV10-3 and J is TRBJ2-7; 9 bases are shared with TRBD1. This CDR3 comprises 15 residues. Trimming removed 5 bases from V and 5 bases from J; junction bases left unmatched: 10. Germline CDR1 and CDR2: ENHRY and SYGVKD. This chain's CDR3 is CAISPGQGTENEQYF. The CDR3 region has the DNA TGTGCCATCAGTCCCGGACAGGGGACAGAAAACGAGCAGTACTTC.

This clonotype showed up many times. The genes are TRBV5-1 and TRBJ1-1; D is possibly TRBD1 (6 bases). Trimming took off 0 bases at V and 4 bases at J, with 7 bases between the two ends. The CDR3 has 13 residues. CDR1 is SGHRS and CDR2 is YFSETQ in the germline V gene. Here the CDR3 reads CASSLDRVTEAFF. CDR3 DNA: TGCGCCAGCAGCTTGGACAGGGTCACTGAAGCTTTCTTT.

The V gene is TRBV7-2, the J gene TRBJ2-7; D not certain. In germline, CDR1 is SGHTA, CDR2 FQGNSA. CDR3 length equals 14 residues. V lost 4 bases, J lost 2 bases, and 12 bases lay in between. CDR3 sequence: CASSSTERTYEQYF. The CDR3 bases are TGTGCCAGCAGCTCCACCGAGCGCACCTACGAGCAGTACTTC.

The chain uses TRBV12-3 or TRBV12-4 and TRBJ2-1; 9 bases fit TRBD1. V was clipped by 0 bases and J by 0 bases; unmatched bases: 3. The CDR3 sequence is 17 residues long. The CDR3 DNA reads as TGTGCCAGCAGTTTAGCCCCGGGACAGGGCTCCTACAATGAGCAGTTCTTC. Translating gives CASSLAPGQGSYNEQFF.

This clonotype came up many times. This chain links TRBV5-1 with TRBJ2-1; 10 bases map to TRBD2. CDR1 is SGHRS, CDR2 YFSETQ, per germline. The CDR3 sequence is 16 residues long. V dropped 4 bases and J dropped 2; count of bases not matched to a gene: 6. DNA for the CDR3: TGCGCCAGCAGCATTGGACTAGCGGAGACCTACAATGAGCAGTTCTTC. Translated: CASSIGLAETYNEQFF.

V is TRBV19 and J is TRBJ2-1; tentative D call: TRBD2 (5 bases). Between the trimmed V and J ends, which lost 3 bases and 0 bases, there was a span of 12 bases. The CDR3 covers 16 residues. Germline V CDR1 and CDR2: LNHDA, SQIVND (reference sequence). CDR3 nucleotides: TGTGCCAGTAGTATTAGAACGGGGAGCTCCTACAATGAGCAGTTCTTC. This sequence encodes CASSIRTGSSYNEQFF.

The chain has TRBV4-1 and TRBJ2-1; D call uncertain. CDR3 length equals 17 residues. CDR1 and CDR2 (germline): MGHRA, YSYEKL. V was trimmed by 2 bases and J by 1 base, leaving 15 bases between them. The CDR3 DNA is TGCGCCAGCAGCCAAACCCAACCACGAGAGTCCTACAATGAGCAGTTCTTC. Translating it yields CASSQTQPRESYNEQFF.

This clonotype was seen at least ten times. This sequence joins TRBV12-3 or TRBV12-4 and TRBJ1-5; D is unclear. The V end was cut by 3 bases, the J end by 0 bases, with 12 bases between. The CDR3 covers 16 residues. CDR3 in amino acids: CASSLGQIYSNQPQHF. CDR3 in DNA: TGTGCCAGCAGTTTGGGCCAGATTTATAGCAATCAGCCCCAGCATTTT.

This clonotype turned up a few times. The gene calls are TRBV20-1 and TRBJ2-7, with D possibly being TRBD1 (6 bases). This CDR3 region has 14 residues. V was shortened by 6 bases and J by 4 bases, with 19 bases between the two germline ends. CDR1 is DFQATT and CDR2 is SNEGSKA in the germline V gene (reference sequence). The CDR3 DNA reads TGCAGTGCGGCCACATTACAGGGTTTGTACGAGCAGTACTTC. Translated: CSAATLQGLYEQYF.

This sequence joins TRBV5-1 and TRBJ2-7; possibly TRBD2 for D (6 bases). V lost 4 bases to trimming and J lost 7 bases, with 15 bases between them. From germline, CDR1 is SGHRS and CDR2 YFSETQ. The CDR3 totals 13 residues. The CDR3 reads CASSGDSLGEQYF. The CDR3 DNA reads TGCGCCAGCAGCGGGGACTCCCTGGGGGAGCAGTACTTC. The whole variable domain, filled in from reference TRBV5-1 and TRBJ2-7, reads KAGVTQTPRYLIKTRGQQVTLSCSPISGHRSVSWYQQTPGQGLQFLFEYFSETQRNKGNFPGRFSGRQFSNSRSEMNVSTLELGDSALYLCASSGDSLGEQYFGPGTRLTVT.

The chain is built from TRBV7-3 and TRBJ2-5; D may be TRBD2 (6 bases). CDR1 and CDR2 (germline): SGHTA, FQGTGA. This CDR3 is 13 amino acids long. V was trimmed by 2 bases and J by 5 bases, leaving 9 bases between them. The CDR3 is CASSLGLWETQYF. The CDR3 DNA follows: TGTGCCAGCAGCTTAGGACTATGGGAGACCCAGTACTTC.

The chain combines TRBV7-9 with TRBJ2-1, with 15 positions matching TRBD2. The CDR3 length is 17 residues. CDR1 and CDR2 from the germline V gene are SEHNR and FQNEAQ (reference sequence). V lost 4 bases to trimming and J lost 3 bases; unmatched junction nucleotides: 4. The CDR3 nucleotides read TGTGCCAGCAGCTATGGACTAGCGGGGGGGGTCTACAATGAGCAGTTCTTC. This translates into CASSYGLAGGVYNEQFF.

This clonotype was counted ten times or more. The chain joins TRBV20-1 to TRBJ2-5; no clear D gene. The CDR3 loop spans 14 amino acids. Germline V gene data show CDR1 as DFQATT and CDR2 as SNEGSKA (reference sequence). Trimming cost V 0 bases and J 0 bases, with 8 bases left between them. The CDR3 nucleotides read TGCAGTGCTAGAGATTTGGGGTACCAAGAGACCCAGTACTTC. Its protein is CSARDLGYQETQYF.

The genes are TRBV10-3 and TRBJ2-5; possibly TRBD2 for D (7 bases). This CDR3 has 12 residues. Deletions cut 6 bases from V and 4 bases from J, with 9 bases between. Germline V gene lookup returns CDR1 ENHRY and CDR2 SYGVKD. The CDR3 DNA sequence: TGTGCCATCAGAGGGGGGGGAGAGACCCAGTACTTC. It yields the protein CAIRGGGETQYF.

This clonotype appeared a few times. This rearrangement joins TRBV10-3 to TRBJ2-2, with TRBD1 as a possible D gene (6 bases). CDR1 and CDR2 from the germline V gene are ENHRY and SYGVKD. Between the trimmed V and J ends, which lost 4 bases and 6 bases, there was a span of 12 bases. This CDR3 has 14 residues. For the CDR3, the DNA is TGTGCCATCAGTGGACGAGGACAGTCCGGGGAGCTGTTTTTT. Amino acid sequence: CAISGRGQSGELFF.